The TCR beta chain under discussion was sequenced for a study of cytomegalovirus exposure and HLA in healthy donors. Trimming removed 6 bases from V and 5 bases from J, with 8 bases in between. Germline V gene data show CDR1 as SNHLY and CDR2 as FYNNEI. CDR3 length: 12 residues. A multiplex PCR was run with 60 Vbeta primers and 13 Jbeta primers. TCRdb's copy holds only in-frame clones and misses some; the assay was immunoSEQ multiplex PCR. The table lists some 120,000 clones, 15% of them singletons. In this sample, this clone turned up a few times. The chain links TRBV2 to TRBJ2-1, with D hard to call. The sequencing input was PBMCs. The receptor was derived from a woman under 30 in good health and CMV-seronegative. DNA for the CDR3: TGTGCCAGCAGACGAACAGACAATGAGCAGTTCTTC. Amino acid sequence: CASRRTDNEQFF.